The present entry profiles one TCR beta chain with its context. Its matching antigen is unknown. TCRdb independently ran MiXCR on the RT-PCR reads; one entry per CDR3 protein. The sample yields about 800,000 distinct CDR3 sequences, around 20% seen once. These data originate in a study of response to subunit inactivated influenza vaccine. Study results and limitations: Only a handful of new T cells, the authors suggested, are recruited with each seasonal influenza vaccination.

The CDR3 loop spans 12 amino acids. Trimming cost V 2 bases and J 7 bases, with 6 bases left between them. Germline lookup yields CDR1 MNHEY and CDR2 SVGAGI. The J gene is TRBJ2-1, the V gene TRBV6-5; D is uncertain. The sequenced sample was PBMCs from blood, obtained about 5 days after vaccination. The source of this sequence is a man aged 45-65 years who received an inactivated influenza vaccine. CDR3 loop: CASSYLGNEQFF. CDR3 nucleotide sequence: TGTGCCAGCAGTTACCTGGGGAATGAGCAGTTCTTC.